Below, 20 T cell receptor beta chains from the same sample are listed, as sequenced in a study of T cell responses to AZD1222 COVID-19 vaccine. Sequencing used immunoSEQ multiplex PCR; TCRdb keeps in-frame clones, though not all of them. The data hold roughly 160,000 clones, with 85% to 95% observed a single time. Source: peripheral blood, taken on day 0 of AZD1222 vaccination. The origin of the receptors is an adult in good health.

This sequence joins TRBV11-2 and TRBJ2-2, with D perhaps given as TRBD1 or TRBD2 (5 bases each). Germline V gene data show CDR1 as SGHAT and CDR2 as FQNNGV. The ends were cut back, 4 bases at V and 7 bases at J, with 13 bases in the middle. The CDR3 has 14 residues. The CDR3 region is CASSWEQGVGELFF. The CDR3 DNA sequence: TGTGCCAGCAGCTGGGAGCAGGGTGTCGGGGAGCTGTTTTTT.

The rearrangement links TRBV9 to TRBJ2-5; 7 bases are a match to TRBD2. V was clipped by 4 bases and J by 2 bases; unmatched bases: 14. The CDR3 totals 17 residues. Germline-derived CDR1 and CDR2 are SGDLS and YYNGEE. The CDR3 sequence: CASSPPAGDPRQETQYF. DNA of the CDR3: TGTGCCAGCAGCCCCCCGGCGGGGGACCCTCGTCAAGAGACCCAGTACTTC.

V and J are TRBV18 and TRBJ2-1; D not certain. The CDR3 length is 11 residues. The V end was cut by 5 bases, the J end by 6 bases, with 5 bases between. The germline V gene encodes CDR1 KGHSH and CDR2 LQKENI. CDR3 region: CASSASNEQFF. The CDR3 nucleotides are TGTGCCAGCTCAGCCAGCAATGAGCAGTTCTTC.

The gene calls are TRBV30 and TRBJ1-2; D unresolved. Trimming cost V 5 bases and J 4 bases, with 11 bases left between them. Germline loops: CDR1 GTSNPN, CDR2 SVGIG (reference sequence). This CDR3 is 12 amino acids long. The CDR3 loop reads CAWAAGTYGYTF. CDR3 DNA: TGTGCCTGGGCAGCGGGAACCTATGGCTACACCTTC.

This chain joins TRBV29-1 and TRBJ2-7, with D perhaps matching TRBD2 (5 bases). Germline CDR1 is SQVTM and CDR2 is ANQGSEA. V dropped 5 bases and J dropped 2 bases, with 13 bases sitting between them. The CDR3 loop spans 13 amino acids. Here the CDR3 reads CSVLSGITYEQYF. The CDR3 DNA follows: TGCAGCGTTTTGTCGGGAATTACCTACGAGCAGTACTTC.

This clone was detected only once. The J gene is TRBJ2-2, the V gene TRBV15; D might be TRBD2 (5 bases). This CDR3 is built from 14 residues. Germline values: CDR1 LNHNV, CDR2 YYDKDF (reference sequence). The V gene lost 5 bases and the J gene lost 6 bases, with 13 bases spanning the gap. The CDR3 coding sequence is TGTGCCACCAGCGGAGGAGTCACCCCCGGGGAGCTGTTTTTT. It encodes CATSGGVTPGELFF. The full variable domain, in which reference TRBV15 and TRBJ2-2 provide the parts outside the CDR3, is DAMVIQNPRYQVTQFGKPVTLSCSQTLNHNVMYWYQQKSSQAPKLLFHYYDKDFNNEADTPDNFQSRRPNTSFCFLDIRSPGLGDTAMYLCATSGGVTPGELFFGEGSRLTVL.

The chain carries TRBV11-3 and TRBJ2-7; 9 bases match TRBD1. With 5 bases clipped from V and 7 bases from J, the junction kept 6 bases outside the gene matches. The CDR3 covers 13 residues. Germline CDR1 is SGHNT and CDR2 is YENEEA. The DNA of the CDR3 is TGTGCCAGCAGCATCCAGGACAGGGGAGAGCAGTACTTC. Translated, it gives CASSIQDRGEQYF. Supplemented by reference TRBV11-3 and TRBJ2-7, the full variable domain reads EAGVVQSPRYKIIEKKQPVAFWCNPISGHNTLYWYLQNLGQGPELLIRYENEEAVDDSQLPKDRFSAERLKGVDSTLKIQPAELGDSAVYLCASSIQDRGEQYFGPGTRLTVT.

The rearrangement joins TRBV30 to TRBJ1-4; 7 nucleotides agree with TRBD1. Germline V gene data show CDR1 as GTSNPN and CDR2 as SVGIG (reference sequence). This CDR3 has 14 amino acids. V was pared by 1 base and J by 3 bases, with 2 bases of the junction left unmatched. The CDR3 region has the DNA TGTGCCTGGAGTGGGGGACAGCCTAATGAAAAACTGTTTTTT. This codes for CAWSGGQPNEKLFF.

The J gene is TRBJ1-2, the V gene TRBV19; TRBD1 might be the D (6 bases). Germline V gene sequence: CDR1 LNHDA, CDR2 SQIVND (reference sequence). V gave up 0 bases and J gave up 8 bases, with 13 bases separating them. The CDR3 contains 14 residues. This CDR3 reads CASSIEHRVGGYTF. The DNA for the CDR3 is TGTGCCAGTAGTATAGAACACAGGGTTGGGGGCTACACCTTC. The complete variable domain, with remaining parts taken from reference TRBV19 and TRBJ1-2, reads DGGITQSPKYLFRKEGQNVTLSCEQNLNHDAMYWYRQDPGQGLRLIYYSQIVNDFQKGDIAEGYSVSREKKESFPLTVTSAQKNPTAFYLCASSIEHRVGGYTFGSGTRLTVV.

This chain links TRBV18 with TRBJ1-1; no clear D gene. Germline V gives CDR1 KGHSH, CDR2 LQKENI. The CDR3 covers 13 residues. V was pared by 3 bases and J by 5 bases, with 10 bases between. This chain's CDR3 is CASSPGPMTEAFF. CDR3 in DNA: TGTGCCAGCTCACCGGGCCCCATGACTGAAGCTTTCTTT.

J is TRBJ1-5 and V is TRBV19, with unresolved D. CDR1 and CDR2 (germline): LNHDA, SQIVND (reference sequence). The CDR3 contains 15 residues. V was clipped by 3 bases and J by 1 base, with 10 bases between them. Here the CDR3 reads CASSMTHSSNQPQHF. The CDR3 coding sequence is TGTGCCAGTAGTATGACCCATTCGAGCAATCAGCCCCAGCATTTT.

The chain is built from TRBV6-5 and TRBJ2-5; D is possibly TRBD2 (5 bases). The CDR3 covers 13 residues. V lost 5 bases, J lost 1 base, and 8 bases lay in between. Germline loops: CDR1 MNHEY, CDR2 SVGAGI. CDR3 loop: CASSKDFQETQYF. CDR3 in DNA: TGTGCCAGCAGTAAGGACTTCCAAGAGACCCAGTACTTC.

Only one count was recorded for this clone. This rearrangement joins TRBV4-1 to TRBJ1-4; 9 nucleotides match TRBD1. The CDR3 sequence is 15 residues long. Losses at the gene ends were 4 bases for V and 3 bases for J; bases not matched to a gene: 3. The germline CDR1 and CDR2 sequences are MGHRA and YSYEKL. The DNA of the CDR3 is TGCGCCAGCAGCCGACGGGACAGGGCTAATGAAAAACTGTTTTTT. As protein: CASSRRDRANEKLFF.

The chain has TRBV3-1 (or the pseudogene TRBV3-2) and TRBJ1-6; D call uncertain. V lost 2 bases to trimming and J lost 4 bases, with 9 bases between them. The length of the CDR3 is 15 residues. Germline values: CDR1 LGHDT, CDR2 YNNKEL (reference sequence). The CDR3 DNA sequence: TGTGCCAGCAGCCAACTACAGAATTATAATTCACCCCTCCACTTT. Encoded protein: CASSQLQNYNSPLHF.

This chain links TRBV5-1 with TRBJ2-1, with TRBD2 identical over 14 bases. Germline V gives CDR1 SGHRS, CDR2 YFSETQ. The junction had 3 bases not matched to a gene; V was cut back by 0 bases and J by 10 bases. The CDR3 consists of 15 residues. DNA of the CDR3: TGCGCCAGCAGCTTGGCCTGGACTAGCGGGGGGGAGCAGTTCTTC. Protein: CASSLAWTSGGEQFF.

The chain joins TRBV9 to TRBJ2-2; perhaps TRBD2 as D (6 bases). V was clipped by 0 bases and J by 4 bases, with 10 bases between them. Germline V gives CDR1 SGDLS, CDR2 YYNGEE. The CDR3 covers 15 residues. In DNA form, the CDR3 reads TGTGCCAGCAGCGTAGCTCGGGGAGGCACCGGGGAGCTGTTTTTT. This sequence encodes CASSVARGGTGELFF.

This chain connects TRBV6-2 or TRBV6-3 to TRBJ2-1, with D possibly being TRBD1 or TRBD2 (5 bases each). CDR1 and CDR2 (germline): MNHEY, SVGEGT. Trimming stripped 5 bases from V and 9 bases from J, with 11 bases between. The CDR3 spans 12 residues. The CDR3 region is CASSPPGPEQFF. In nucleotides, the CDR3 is TGTGCCAGCAGTCCCCCGGGACCTGAGCAGTTCTTC.

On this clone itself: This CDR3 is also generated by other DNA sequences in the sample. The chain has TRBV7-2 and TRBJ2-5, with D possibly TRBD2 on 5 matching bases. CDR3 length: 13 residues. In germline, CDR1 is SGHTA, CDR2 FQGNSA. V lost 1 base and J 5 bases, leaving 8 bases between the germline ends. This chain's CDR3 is CASSLVRGETQYF. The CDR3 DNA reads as TGTGCCAGCAGCTTAGTCCGGGGTGAGACCCAGTACTTC.

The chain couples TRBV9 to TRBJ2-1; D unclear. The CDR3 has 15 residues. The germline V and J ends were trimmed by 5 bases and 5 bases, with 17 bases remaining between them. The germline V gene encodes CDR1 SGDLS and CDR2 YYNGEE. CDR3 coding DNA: TGTGCCAGCAGTCGGTCCCGGTGTCGGAACAATGAGCAGTTCTTC. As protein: CASSRSRCRNNEQFF.

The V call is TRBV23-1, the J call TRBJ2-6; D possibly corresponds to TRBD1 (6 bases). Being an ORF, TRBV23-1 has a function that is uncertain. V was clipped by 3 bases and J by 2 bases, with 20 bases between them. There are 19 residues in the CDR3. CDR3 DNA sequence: TGCGCCAGCAGTCATAGCGTAGGGAAAACAGGGACTGGGGCCAACGTCCTGACTTTC. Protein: CASSHSVGKTGTGANVLTF.